One T cell receptor beta chain is described in this entry. This record comes from a study of blood T cell repertoires in COVID-19. Whole-study context: PBMCs, B-cell-depleted T cells, or T cells provided the cDNA or gDNA that made up the material.

There are 14 residues in the CDR3. Germline CDR1 reads SGDLS; CDR2 reads YYNGEE. Between the trimmed V and J ends, which lost 3 bases and 1 base, there was a span of 11 bases. Per the original data handling: Quantification of nucleated cells was approximated via reference gene primer amplification. Profiling relied on immunoSEQ multiplex PCR, and the TCRdb table lists in-frame clones only, not all of them. V and J calls and clone size are those listed in that table; D and trimming were worked out from the DNA. Among under 100,000 clones listed, over 70% were seen once. The sequenced material came from peripheral blood. This chain uses TRBV9 with TRBJ2-7; the D gene is possibly TRBD1 (6 bases). This receptor was taken from a human donor in a cohort sampled during active COVID-19. CDR3 coding DNA: TGTGCCAGCAGCGCGGGGACAAGTTCCTACGAGCAGTACTTC. It yields the protein CASSAGTSSYEQYF.